This record looks at one T cell receptor beta chain sequence and its context. Its target is unknown. This sample is part of a study of cytomegalovirus exposure and HLA in healthy donors. Looking at the study overall: Findings of an earlier analysis included under 140 million unique TCR beta sequences from roughly 200 million T cells.

Study results and caveats: TCR beta chain V- and J-gene trimming was linked, in a later analysis, to a missense variant in DCLRE1C. Later work found most CMV-associated TCR beta chains apparently HLA-restricted.

Researchers ran the PCR with 60 Vbeta and 13 Jbeta primers. Study processing details: Counted up in a later analysis, unique TCR beta chains came to about 80 million, with about 9.9 million shared. Here immunoSEQ multiplex PCR was the method, and the copy in TCRdb shows in-frame clones only, minus some. That table is the source of V, J and clone size, and D and trimming were worked out from the DNA. This table has around 130,000 clones, over 70% appearing once. Germline lookup yields CDR1 SNHLY and CDR2 FYNNEI. The V gene lost 3 bases and the J gene lost 5 bases, with 13 bases spanning the gap. This CDR3 has 14 residues.

The chain joins TRBV2 to TRBJ1-1; a weak D match, TRBD1 (6 bases). The source of this sequence is a woman aged 18 to 35 in good health and CMV-seronegative. The sequenced material came from PBMCs. CDR3 amino acids: CASSDRGGGTEAFF. The CDR3 nucleotides are TGTGCCAGCAGTGACAGGGGAGGGGGGACTGAAGCTTTCTTT.